This T cell receptor beta chain originates from a study of blood T cells in healthy people across ages. Study-wide points: Among T cells, TCR beta diversity per million cells dropped roughly linearly as age rose.

A sample-barcoded 5' primer and a J-beta primer mix were used in a second PCR of roughly 7 to 12 cycles. In TCRdb, the 5' RACE reads were re-called with MiXCR into one record per CDR3 protein. The top ten clones hold more than 20% of a sample with some 700,000 distinct CDR3 sequences, more than 40% of them seen once. Only a few counts were recorded for this clonotype. As yet, its antigen is unknown. Sequencing was carried out using blood. The receptor was isolated from a woman aged 55 to 70 in good health.

CDR3 loop: CASSPRGGLQPQHF. In DNA, the CDR3 is TGTGCCAGCAGTCCACGAGGGGGATTACAGCCCCAGCATTTT. V usage is TRBV27 and J usage is TRBJ1-5; possible D gene TRBD1, 6 bases. CDR3 length: 14 residues. Trimming shortened V by 5 bases and J by 7 bases, and 15 bases separated the two germline ends. Germline CDR1 is MNHEY and CDR2 is SMNVEV (reference sequence).